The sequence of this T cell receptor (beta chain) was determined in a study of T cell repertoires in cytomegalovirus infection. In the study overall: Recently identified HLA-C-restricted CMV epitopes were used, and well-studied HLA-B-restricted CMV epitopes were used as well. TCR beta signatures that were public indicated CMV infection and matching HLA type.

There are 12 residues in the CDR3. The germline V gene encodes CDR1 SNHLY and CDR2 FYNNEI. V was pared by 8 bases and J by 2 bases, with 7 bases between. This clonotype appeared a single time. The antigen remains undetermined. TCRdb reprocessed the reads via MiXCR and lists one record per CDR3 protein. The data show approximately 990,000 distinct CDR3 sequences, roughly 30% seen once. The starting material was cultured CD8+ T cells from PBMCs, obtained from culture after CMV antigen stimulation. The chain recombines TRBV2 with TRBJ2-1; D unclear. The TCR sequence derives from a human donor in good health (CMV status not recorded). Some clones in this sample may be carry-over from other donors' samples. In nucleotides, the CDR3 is TGTGCCAGCGGTTACCCCTACAATGAGCAGTTCTTC. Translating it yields CASGYPYNEQFF. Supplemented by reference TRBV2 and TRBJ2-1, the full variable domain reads EPEVTQTPSHQVTQMGQEVILRCVPISNHLYFYWYRQILGQKVEFLVSFYNNEISEKSEIFDDQFSVERPDGSNFTLKIRSTKLEDSAMYFCASGYPYNEQFFGPGTRLTVL.